Listed here are 25 T cell receptor beta chains from one sample, sequenced in a study of OX40 agonist ivuxolimab in advanced cancers. TCRdb keeps only in-frame clones here, not all; method: immunoSEQ multiplex PCR. This sample has some 60,000 clones; over 80% occur once, and the top ten carry 3.5% to 4.5%. The specimen was CD4+ or CD8+ T cells sorted from blood, collected in a trial of the OX40 agonist ivuxolimab. The receptors were sampled from an adult with an advanced solid tumor such as melanoma, head and neck, liver or kidney cancer.

J is TRBJ1-5 and V is TRBV4-2; 7 nucleotides agree with TRBD1. The V segment lost 6 bases and the J segment 1 base; nucleotides outside the gene matches: 12. Germline V lookup: CDR1 LGHNA, CDR2 YNFKEQ. This CDR3 is 17 amino acids long. Written as DNA, the CDR3 is TGTGCCAGCAGAAGCAGGGCGGCAGGGGGGAGCAATCAGCCCCAGCATTTT. This gives the protein CASRSRAAGGSNQPQHF.

V usage is TRBV13 and J usage is TRBJ2-1, with TRBD2 matching over 14 bases. The CDR3 loop spans 18 amino acids. Germline-derived CDR1 and CDR2 are PRHDT and FYEKMQ (reference sequence). V lost 7 bases, J lost 2 bases, and 10 bases stayed unmatched. CDR3 sequence (DNA): TGTGCCAGCAACCGAGCGACTAGCGGGAGGGCCACCTACAATGAGCAGTTCTTC. Encoded protein: CASNRATSGRATYNEQFF.

This chain links TRBV6-5 with TRBJ2-1, with 9 bases that match TRBD1. The CDR3 totals 14 residues. J gave up 4 bases and V 5 bases, and 3 bases lay outside the gene matches. Germline V CDR1 and CDR2: MNHEY, SVGAGI. Here the CDR3 DNA reads TGTGCCAGCAGTCACGGACAGGGGTACAATGAGCAGTTCTTC. Amino acid sequence: CASSHGQGYNEQFF.

The rearrangement uses TRBV7-6 and TRBJ2-5, with unresolved D. This CDR3 region has 16 residues. The V gene's germline CDR1 is SGHVS and CDR2 FNYEAQ. Deletions cut 0 bases from V and 3 bases from J, with 14 bases between. For the CDR3, the DNA is TGTGCCAGCAGCTTAGCGCGAGACACCCAGGAAGAGACCCAGTACTTC. It codes for CASSLARDTQEETQYF.

The chain employs TRBV7-2 and TRBJ2-1; D gene ambiguous. The CDR3 has 15 residues. Germline CDR1 is SGHTA and CDR2 is FQGNSA. V lost 1 base and J lost 0, with 7 bases in between. The CDR3 nucleotides read TGTGCCAGCAGCTTAGGTCTGAGCTCCTACAATGAGCAGTTCTTC. Amino acid sequence: CASSLGLSSYNEQFF.

The sample holds a few counts of this clone. The rearrangement uses TRBV7-3 and TRBJ2-3, with a weak D call TRBD2 (5 bases). V was clipped by 2 bases and J by 6 bases, with 12 bases between them. Germline assignment: CDR1 SGHTA and CDR2 FQGTGA. The CDR3 is 14 residues long. The CDR3 nucleotides are TGTGCCAGCAGCTTAGGCGGGCCTGGGGATACGCAGTATTTT. Its translation is CASSLGGPGDTQYF.

The chain has TRBV5-4 and TRBJ1-4; D not certain. V lost 0 bases to trimming and J lost 14 bases, with 11 bases between them. Germline assignment: CDR1 SGHNT and CDR2 YYREEE (reference sequence). The CDR3 length is 12 residues. Written as DNA, the CDR3 is TGTGCCAGCAGCTTGGGGGCCGGGGATCTGTTTTTT. Protein: CASSLGAGDLFF.

This rearrangement joins TRBV6-1 to TRBJ2-7; tentative D call: TRBD1 (6 bases). The CDR3 runs 12 residues. V lost 10 bases and J 1 base, leaving 11 bases between the germline ends. Germline CDR1 reads MNHNS; CDR2 reads SASEGT. The CDR3 nucleotides read TGTGCCACCCACCAGGGGTCCTACGAGCAGTACTTC. It codes for CATHQGSYEQYF.

V usage is TRBV7-6 and J usage is TRBJ2-3, with 7 bases fitting TRBD2. Germline V CDR1 and CDR2: SGHVS, FNYEAQ. This CDR3 region has 15 residues. J gave up 2 bases and V 2 bases, and 4 bases lay outside the gene matches. CDR3 residues: CASSLRGGPTDTQYF. In nucleotides, the CDR3 is TGTGCCAGCAGCTTAAGGGGAGGGCCCACAGATACGCAGTATTTT.

The V and J genes are TRBV6-1 and TRBJ2-3; a possible D gene is TRBD2 (6 bases). The CDR3 has 16 residues. Per the germline V gene, CDR1 is MNHNS and CDR2 is SASEGT. Trimming removed 2 bases from V and 4 bases from J, with 16 bases in between. Here the CDR3 reads CASSERGGTWSDTQYF. CDR3 sequence (DNA): TGTGCCAGCAGTGAACGGGGCGGGACCTGGTCAGATACGCAGTATTTT.

J is TRBJ2-5 and V is TRBV7-9, with D perhaps matching TRBD1 or TRBD2 (5 bases each). The J call is uncertain, as TRBJ2-7 better fits the DNA end. This CDR3 has 13 residues. In germline, CDR1 is SEHNR, CDR2 FQNEAQ (reference sequence). CDR3 sequence: CASSLGTVYEQYF. In nucleotides, the CDR3 is TGTGCCAGCAGTCTTGGGACGGTTTACGAGCAGTACTTC.

V gene TRBV28 combines with J gene TRBJ2-4; 10 positions agree with TRBD2. This CDR3 spans 16 amino acids. CDR1 and CDR2 from the germline V gene are MDHEN and SYDVKM. With 6 bases clipped from V and 3 bases from J, the junction kept 8 bases outside the gene matches. Here the CDR3 reads CASSPIAGGVKNIQYF. In DNA, the CDR3 is TGTGCCAGCAGCCCTATAGCGGGAGGCGTCAAAAACATTCAGTACTTC.

This chain uses TRBV4-1 with TRBJ2-1, with D perhaps TRBD1 or TRBD2 (5 bases each). Germline loops: CDR1 MGHRA, CDR2 YSYEKL. The CDR3 runs 15 residues. V gave up 4 bases and J gave up 4 bases, with 14 bases separating them. CDR3 protein: CASSRRDGGYNEQFF. In nucleotides, the CDR3 is TGCGCCAGCAGCCGACGGGACGGCGGATACAATGAGCAGTTCTTC.

The rearrangement joins TRBV2 to TRBJ2-7, with 11 bases aligning to TRBD2. Germline-derived CDR1 and CDR2 are SNHLY and FYNNEI. CDR3 length equals 14 residues. The trim removed 11 bases at V and 0 bases at J, leaving 6 bases unmatched. The CDR3 nucleotides read TGTGCCTCCAGACTAGCGGGGAACTCCTACGAGCAGTACTTC. This encodes CASRLAGNSYEQYF.

The J gene is TRBJ2-7, the V gene TRBV4-3; D remains unclear. The CDR3 runs 15 residues. The germline gives CDR1 LGHNA, CDR2 YSLEER. V lost 0 bases, J lost 0 bases, and 9 bases lay in between. The CDR3 DNA follows: TGCGCCAGCAGCCAAGAGTTCGCAAGCTCCTACGAGCAGTACTTC. This gives the protein CASSQEFASSYEQYF.

This chain's CDR3 is CASSLGERVTDTQYF. CDR3 coding DNA: TGTGCCAGCAGCCTAGGGGAACGAGTCACAGATACGCAGTATTTT. The chain joins TRBV5-4 to TRBJ2-3, with D perhaps matching TRBD1 (5 bases). The CDR3 sequence is 15 residues long. The V end was cut by 4 bases, the J end by 2 bases, with 14 bases between. CDR1 and CDR2 from the germline V gene are SGHNT and YYREEE (reference sequence).

The chain uses TRBV7-3 and TRBJ1-2; D not resolved. The CDR3 consists of 14 residues. V lost 1 base and J 4 bases, leaving 10 bases between the germline ends. Germline assignment: CDR1 SGHTA and CDR2 FQGTGA. The CDR3 nucleotides read TGTGCCAGCAGCTTAATCCACACCGGCTATGGCTACACCTTC. It yields the protein CASSLIHTGYGYTF.

The chain recombines TRBV7-2 with TRBJ1-2, with D perhaps TRBD1 (5 bases). The germline gives CDR1 SGHTA, CDR2 FQGNSA. The germline V and J ends were trimmed by 2 bases and 8 bases, with 12 bases remaining between them. This CDR3 spans 13 amino acids. CDR3 residues: CASSLRGTIGYTF. The DNA for the CDR3 is TGTGCCAGCAGCTTACGCGGGACGATCGGCTACACCTTC.

This chain links TRBV19 with TRBJ2-7, with D possibly matching TRBD1 (6 bases). The CDR3 has 13 residues. Germline assignment: CDR1 LNHDA and CDR2 SQIVND (reference sequence). Trimming removed 8 bases from V and 2 bases from J, with 13 bases in between. DNA of the CDR3: TGTGCCAGTGGGGCGGCAGGGGCCTACGAGCAGTACTTC. It is translated as CASGAAGAYEQYF.

V usage is TRBV5-5 and J usage is TRBJ2-7; a weak D match, TRBD1 (5 bases). The CDR3 totals 13 residues. Per the germline V gene, CDR1 is SGHKS and CDR2 is YYEKEE (reference sequence). The V end lost 4 bases, the J end lost 1 base, and 9 bases lay between the germline ends. The CDR3 DNA is TGTGCCAGCAGCCTGCAGGGATCCTACGAGCAGTACTTC. Its protein product is CASSLQGSYEQYF.

The chain has TRBV19 and TRBJ2-7; the match to TRBD1 covers 9 bases. The V segment lost 10 bases and the J segment 5 bases; nucleotides outside the gene matches: 3. Germline lookup yields CDR1 LNHDA and CDR2 SQIVND (reference sequence). The CDR3 consists of 11 residues. CDR3 in DNA: TGTGCCACTGGACAGGGGCACGAGCAGTACTTC. Its protein is CATGQGHEQYF. The entire variable domain, with the rest obtained from reference TRBV19 and TRBJ2-7, is as follows: DGGITQSPKYLFRKEGQNVTLSCEQNLNHDAMYWYRQDPGQGLRLIYYSQIVNDFQKGDIAEGYSVSREKKESFPLTVTSAQKNPTAFYLCATGQGHEQYFGPGTRLTVT.

V and J are TRBV27 and TRBJ2-5; TRBD1 aligns across 10 bases. Germline trimming cut 5 bases from V and 5 bases from J; bases unmatched to any gene: 8. Germline CDR1 reads MNHEY; CDR2 reads SMNVEV (reference sequence). The CDR3 has 15 residues. The CDR3 here is CASSPQTGGPETQYF. In nucleotides, the CDR3 is TGTGCCAGCAGTCCCCAGACAGGGGGCCCGGAGACCCAGTACTTC.

The chain links TRBV5-1 to TRBJ2-5; TRBD2 is a possible D gene (7 bases). This CDR3 comprises 15 residues. CDR1 and CDR2 (germline): SGHRS, YFSETQ. The V end was cut by 0 bases, the J end by 5 bases, with 14 bases between. For the CDR3, the DNA is TGCGCCAGCAGCTTGGAGGGGGGAGGGATGGAGACCCAGTACTTC. It translates to CASSLEGGGMETQYF.

The chain recombines TRBV19 with TRBJ2-7, with TRBD1 matching 8 bases. This CDR3 contains 15 residues. V lost 1 base, J lost 5 bases, and 7 bases stayed unmatched. Looked up from germline, CDR1 is LNHDA and CDR2 is SQIVND (reference sequence). CDR3 sequence reads: CASSIGGRGHNEQYF. DNA for the CDR3: TGTGCCAGTAGTATAGGAGGCAGGGGGCACAACGAGCAGTACTTC.

The CDR3 loop is CASSAIAGGDNEQFF. The CDR3, as DNA: TGTGCCAGCAGCGCGATCGCGGGAGGCGACAATGAGCAGTTCTTC. V is TRBV6-1 and J is TRBJ2-1, with 8 positions matching TRBD2. With V trimmed by 6 bases and J by 5 bases, 9 bases remained unmatched. The CDR3 extends over 15 amino acids. The V gene's germline CDR1 is MNHNS and CDR2 SASEGT.